The 9 T cell receptor beta chains presented below share a single source sample, sequenced in a study of control samples from healthy donors and cancer patients. Produced via immunoSEQ multiplex PCR; TCRdb's table is partial and in-frame only. Of about 150,000 clones in the sample, around 90% were seen once. Specimen: blood. The receptors stem from a man aged 30 to 45 in good health.

The J gene is TRBJ1-1, the V gene TRBV4-2; D is uncertain. Trimming cost V 6 bases and J 1 base, with 9 bases left between them. The length of the CDR3 is 13 residues. CDR1 and CDR2 (germline): LGHNA, YNFKEQ. CDR3 loop: CASSIHPNTEAFF. CDR3 DNA: TGTGCCAGCAGTATACACCCGAACACTGAAGCTTTCTTT.

This chain connects TRBV2 to TRBJ1-6; 8 bases are a match to TRBD1. This CDR3 spans 16 amino acids. Germline lookup yields CDR1 SNHLY and CDR2 FYNNEI. V lost 5 bases to trimming and J lost 7 bases; unmatched junction nucleotides: 10. CDR3 coding DNA: TGTGCCAGCAGTCCCCACGGACAGGGTGCCAATTCACCCCTCCACTTT. This sequence encodes CASSPHGQGANSPLHF.

This rearrangement joins TRBV4-3 to TRBJ2-7, with 9 bases identical to TRBD1. Trimming cost V 0 bases and J 3 bases; bases outside gene matches: 3. Germline V gene lookup returns CDR1 LGHNA and CDR2 YSLEER. CDR3 length equals 15 residues. CDR3 DNA: TGCGCCAGCAGCCAAGAACGGACAGGGGTCTACGAGCAGTACTTC. This codes for CASSQERTGVYEQYF.

The chain recombines TRBV29-1 with TRBJ1-2; D unresolved. CDR1 and CDR2 (germline): SQVTM, ANQGSEA. CDR3 length: 13 residues. The ends were cut back, 4 bases at V and 6 bases at J, with 15 bases in the middle. CDR3 sequence: CSVVRAGGHGYTF. The CDR3 bases are TGCAGCGTTGTTCGGGCAGGCGGGCATGGCTACACCTTC.

The chain joins TRBV6-1 to TRBJ2-7; D not resolved. The CDR3 spans 12 residues. Trimming stripped 1 base from V and 6 bases from J, with 7 bases between. Germline CDR1 MNHNS, CDR2 SASEGT. DNA of the CDR3: TGTGCCAGCAGTGAAGTAGGCCGCGAGCAGTACTTC. Its protein product is CASSEVGREQYF.

This chain connects TRBV5-4 to TRBJ2-7; 12 nucleotides match TRBD1. Germline V gene lookup returns CDR1 SGHNT and CDR2 YYREEE (reference sequence). CDR3 length: 16 amino acids. J lost 5 bases, V lost 3 bases, and 9 bases had no gene match. This CDR3 reads CASSSTGTGGANEQYF. DNA of the CDR3: TGTGCCAGCAGCTCGACCGGGACAGGGGGCGCAAACGAGCAGTACTTC.

The chain joins TRBV21-1 to TRBJ1-3. TRBV21-1 represents a pseudogene. The CDR3 is 15 amino acids. CDR3 nucleotides: TGTGCCAGCAGGGGGACTGCCTTCTCTGGAAACACCATATATTTT. Translation gives CASRGTAFSGNTIYF.

This clone was observed a handful of times. The gene calls are TRBV2 and TRBJ2-7, with D possibly being TRBD2 (6 bases). Trimming took 7 bases from V and 4 from J, leaving 17 bases between them. The CDR3 is 14 amino acids. Germline-derived CDR1 and CDR2 are SNHLY and FYNNEI. The CDR3 DNA reads TGTGCCAGCAAGGAGGGTAGCGAGATATACGAGCAGTACTTC. Translated: CASKEGSEIYEQYF.

The chain couples TRBV15 to TRBJ1-2; 11 bases fit TRBD1. The germline CDR1 and CDR2 sequences are LNHNV and YYDKDF (reference sequence). This CDR3 is 15 amino acids long. Trimming cost V 1 base and J 4 bases; bases outside gene matches: 2. The CDR3 is CATSRGTGGIYGYTF. CDR3 sequence (DNA): TGTGCCACCAGCAGAGGGACAGGGGGCATCTATGGCTACACCTTC.